This T cell receptor (beta chain) was sequenced for a study of OX40 agonist ivuxolimab in advanced cancers. As for the study in general: Ivuxolimab is a fully human IgG2 antibody that activates OX40 (CD134). The diagnoses of dose-escalation patients were hepatocellular carcinoma, melanoma, renal cell or head and neck cancer. Patients were roughly 83% male with ages about 23 to 79, mean about 60.

Germline lookup yields CDR1 SSHAT and CDR2 FNYEAQ (reference sequence). The CDR3 consists of 13 residues. This table comes from immunoSEQ multiplex PCR, and its TCRdb copy is limited to in-frame clones, with some not included. The sample lists roughly 81,000 clones, about 94% seen once, with about 11% in the top ten. In its sample, this clone was seen a few times. One junction end does not reproduce the germline sequence, and a read error may be involved. The input for sequencing was CD4+ or CD8+ T cells sorted from blood, taken in a trial of the OX40 agonist ivuxolimab. This receptor was obtained from an adult with an advanced solid tumor such as melanoma, head and neck, liver or kidney cancer. V and J are TRBV7-7 and TRBJ1-2; D is possibly TRBD1 (5 bases). CDR3 protein: CASSYRGNYGYTF. In nucleotides, the CDR3 is TGTGCTAGCAGCTATAGGGGAAACTATGGCTACACCTTC.